The next 32 T cell receptor beta chains were all read from a single sample in a study of cytomegalovirus exposure and HLA in healthy donors. The PCR had 60 Vbeta and 13 Jbeta primers. This table comes from immunoSEQ multiplex PCR, and its TCRdb copy is limited to in-frame clones, with some not included. Recorded for this sample: about 130,000 clones. Sequenced material: PBMCs. These receptors were collected from a man aged 35 to 55 in good health and CMV-seronegative.

The genes are TRBV6-5 and TRBJ2-2, with 7 positions matching TRBD2. After removal of 4 bases from V and 1 base from J, the junction contained 0 bases not matched to a gene. Germline V gene data show CDR1 as MNHEY and CDR2 as SVGAGI. This CDR3 contains 14 residues. The CDR3 DNA is TGTGCCAGCAGTTCTAGCGGGAACACCGGGGAGCTGTTTTTT. Translated: CASSSSGNTGELFF.

The chain combines TRBV28 with TRBJ1-2; 11 bases map to TRBD1. The germline CDR1 and CDR2 sequences are MDHEN and SYDVKM. The CDR3 has 16 residues. J was trimmed by 8 bases and V by 5 bases; bases with no gene match: 13. The CDR3 region is CASSLPGQGVLVGYTF. CDR3 DNA: TGTGCCAGCAGTCTCCCGGGACAGGGGGTTTTAGTGGGCTACACCTTC.

V is TRBV7-3 and J is TRBJ2-3; possible D gene TRBD2, 6 bases. Germline V CDR1 and CDR2: SGHTA, FQGTGA. With 4 bases removed from V and 7 bases from J, the gap between germline ends came to 27 bases. CDR3 length: 18 amino acids. The CDR3, as DNA: TGTGCCAGCAGCTATTTAGGAGCCCTTAGCGGCAGTGTGAATACGCAGTATTTT. Its translation: CASSYLGALSGSVNTQYF.

The chain uses TRBV7-2 and TRBJ2-1; 11 bases match TRBD2. Germline V gene data show CDR1 as SGHTA and CDR2 as FQGNSA. V was clipped by 1 base and J by 7 bases; unmatched bases: 9. This CDR3 region has 17 residues. CDR3 nucleotides: TGTGCCAGCAGCTTAGGAGCCCGGGCTAGCGGGAGGAATGAGCAGTTCTTC. This translates into CASSLGARASGRNEQFF.

The chain couples TRBV10-3 to TRBJ2-1, with 7 bases identical to TRBD2. The V gene end was trimmed by 11 bases and the J gene end by 4 bases; junction bases not matched to a gene: 14. This CDR3 is 15 amino acids long. CDR1 and CDR2 (germline): ENHRY, SYGVKD. The CDR3 spells CASQPRGRGYNEQFF. The CDR3 nucleotides read TGTGCCTCCCAACCCCGCGGGCGGGGGTACAATGAGCAGTTCTTC.

The CDR3: CASSQIGREETQYF. CDR3 nucleotide sequence: TGTGCCAGCAGCCAAATCGGCCGGGAGGAGACCCAGTACTTC. The V gene is TRBV4-2, the J gene TRBJ2-5, with D possibly TRBD2 on 6 matching bases. Germline CDR1 is LGHNA and CDR2 is YNFKEQ. This CDR3 has 14 amino acids. Trimming shortened V by 2 bases and J by 5 bases, and 12 bases separated the two germline ends.

The CDR3 nucleotides are TGTGCCAGCAGCAAGGTTGGGGGGGTTTACAATGAGCAGTTCTTC. Translating gives CASSKVGGVYNEQFF. The chain combines TRBV5-6 with TRBJ2-1; 7 positions agree with TRBD2. In germline, CDR1 is SGHDT, CDR2 YYEEEE. The J segment lost 4 bases and the V segment lost 4 bases, leaving 8 bases of the junction unmatched. The CDR3 has 15 amino acids.

V usage is TRBV7-9 and J usage is TRBJ2-1; 8 bases are shared with TRBD2. CDR3 length: 15 residues. V lost 5 bases, J lost 5 bases, and 8 bases stayed unmatched. Per germline, CDR1 SEHNR and CDR2 FQNEAQ (reference sequence). The CDR3 nucleotides read TGTGCCAGCAGCCTGGCGCTAGCGGGTCACAATGAGCAGTTCTTC. Protein sequence: CASSLALAGHNEQFF.

The V call is TRBV30, the J call TRBJ2-7; TRBD2 aligns across 10 bases. V shed 5 bases and J 4 bases; nucleotides not matched to a gene: 5. This CDR3 comprises 13 residues. Germline lookup yields CDR1 GTSNPN and CDR2 SVGIG (reference sequence). The CDR3 is CAWSSAGGYEQYF. The CDR3 DNA is TGTGCCTGGTCCTCAGCGGGAGGGTACGAGCAGTACTTC.

The chain combines TRBV2 with TRBJ2-3, with D uncertain. The V end lost 10 bases, the J end lost 4 bases, and 18 bases lay between the germline ends. Germline V lookup: CDR1 SNHLY, CDR2 FYNNEI. The CDR3 loop spans 14 amino acids. CDR3 loop: CATRPRQVADTQYF. CDR3 DNA: TGTGCCACCCGGCCTAGGCAAGTGGCAGATACGCAGTATTTT.

The chain combines TRBV6-6 with TRBJ1-1; 7 nucleotides line up with TRBD1. The CDR3 contains 15 residues. V shed 3 bases and J 1 base; nucleotides not matched to a gene: 5. CDR1 and CDR2 from the germline V gene are MNHNY and SVGAGI (reference sequence). The CDR3: CASSYTGQKNTEAFF. The CDR3 DNA follows: TGTGCCAGCAGTTATACGGGACAGAAGAACACTGAAGCTTTCTTT.

The chain combines TRBV5-6 with TRBJ1-1; tentatively, D is TRBD1 (6 bases). Germline V gene lookup returns CDR1 SGHDT and CDR2 YYEEEE. The germline V and J ends were trimmed by 6 bases and 1 base, with 13 bases remaining between them. CDR3 size: 14 residues. This CDR3 is CASTLTGPNTEAFF. CDR3 DNA: TGTGCCAGCACTCTGACAGGACCGAACACTGAAGCTTTCTTT.

The rearrangement uses TRBV13 and TRBJ2-7; 8 bases map to TRBD2. The trim removed 3 bases at V and 0 bases at J, leaving 4 bases unmatched. CDR3 length: 15 residues. Germline CDR1 reads PRHDT; CDR2 reads FYEKMQ (reference sequence). As DNA, the CDR3 is TGTGCCAGCAGCTTCCGCGGGAGGCACTCCTACGAGCAGTACTTC. Encoded protein: CASSFRGRHSYEQYF.

The genes are TRBV6-5 and TRBJ2-2; D gene ambiguous. Deletions cut 7 bases from V and 4 bases from J, with 16 bases between. Per the germline V gene, CDR1 is MNHEY and CDR2 is SVGAGI. This CDR3 is built from 15 residues. The CDR3 region has the DNA TGTGCCAGCAAAAAATCGAGGTTAGGCACCGGGGAGCTGTTTTTT. As protein: CASKKSRLGTGELFF.

The chain joins TRBV6-6 to TRBJ2-1, with D tentatively TRBD2 (6 bases). Trimming removed 5 bases at V and 9 bases at J, with 17 bases between. The CDR3 is made up of 14 amino acids. CDR1 is MNHNY, CDR2 SVGAGI, per germline (reference sequence). The CDR3: CASSTGLPNGEQFF. The DNA of the CDR3 is TGTGCCAGCAGTACGGGACTCCCTAATGGTGAGCAGTTCTTC.

The V call is TRBV7-9, the J call TRBJ2-7, with TRBD1 matching over 7 bases. Germline CDR1 reads SEHNR; CDR2 reads FQNEAQ (reference sequence). The CDR3 spans 13 residues. V was pared by 5 bases and J by 6 bases, with 7 bases of the junction left unmatched. Here the CDR3 DNA reads TGTGCCAGCAGCACCCGACAGGGAAGCGAGCAGTACTTC. Protein: CASSTRQGSEQYF.

The chain combines TRBV27 with TRBJ2-3; D is uncertain. Trimming took off 2 bases at V and 0 bases at J, with 9 bases between the two ends. CDR1 and CDR2 from the germline V gene are MNHEY and SMNVEV (reference sequence). This CDR3 spans 15 amino acids. CDR3: CASSLQVSSTDTQYF. In nucleotides, the CDR3 is TGTGCCAGCAGTTTACAGGTGTCTAGCACAGATACGCAGTATTTT.

V is TRBV4-1 and J is TRBJ1-5, with D perhaps matching TRBD1 (6 bases). Germline V lookup: CDR1 MGHRA, CDR2 YSYEKL. Trimming removed 4 bases from V and 4 bases from J, with 14 bases in between. This CDR3 region has 15 residues. CDR3 sequence (DNA): TGCGCCAGCAGCCGAGATCGGACAGTTAATCAGCCCCAGCATTTT. Protein: CASSRDRTVNQPQHF.

This chain connects TRBV27 to TRBJ1-4; 9 nucleotides match TRBD1. Germline trimming cut 8 bases from V and 3 bases from J; bases unmatched to any gene: 4. From germline, CDR1 is MNHEY and CDR2 SMNVEV (reference sequence). CDR3 length: 14 residues. CDR3 sequence: CASRGTGPNEKLFF. DNA of the CDR3: TGTGCCAGCCGTGGGACAGGGCCTAATGAAAAACTGTTTTTT.

The genes are TRBV4-1 and TRBJ2-7; TRBD2 agrees at 8 bases. The CDR3 is 16 amino acids. Germline V lookup: CDR1 MGHRA, CDR2 YSYEKL. Trimming took 1 base from V and 3 from J; bases not matched to a gene: 8. The CDR3 DNA follows: TGCGCCAGCAGCCAAGTCCCCCCGGGAGGGCTCTACGAGCAGTACTTC. It encodes CASSQVPPGGLYEQYF.

The chain recombines TRBV11-2 with TRBJ2-2, with 11 positions matching TRBD2. Germline V gene lookup returns CDR1 SGHAT and CDR2 FQNNGV. This CDR3 comprises 19 residues. The V segment lost 2 bases and the J segment 7 bases; nucleotides outside the gene matches: 15. This CDR3 reads CASSLYGALAGVLDGELFF. CDR3 bases: TGTGCCAGCAGCTTATACGGGGCACTAGCGGGAGTGTTAGACGGGGAGCTGTTTTTT. Full variable domain (missing parts from reference TRBV11-2 and TRBJ2-2): EAGVAQSPRYKIIEKRQSVAFWCNPISGHATLYWYQQILGQGPKLLIQFQNNGVVDDSQLPKDRFSAERLKGVDSTLKIQPAKLEDSAVYLCASSLYGALAGVLDGELFFGEGSRLTVL.

The chain carries TRBV28 and TRBJ1-5, with D possibly TRBD1 on 5 matching bases. The germline CDR1 and CDR2 sequences are MDHEN and SYDVKM. The CDR3 sequence is 14 residues long. V was clipped by 2 bases and J by 6 bases, with 11 bases between them. CDR3: CASSLGHLSQPQHF. CDR3 nucleotides: TGTGCCAGCAGTTTAGGACATTTGTCTCAGCCCCAGCATTTT. The full variable domain, with the rest looked up from reference TRBV28 and TRBJ1-5, is DVKVTQSSRYLVKRTGEKVFLECVQDMDHENMFWYRQDPGLGLRLIYFSYDVKMKEKGDIPEGYSVSREKKERFSLILESASTNQTSMYLCASSLGHLSQPQHFGDGTRLSIL.

The rearrangement joins TRBV5-1 to TRBJ1-2; 11 nucleotides match TRBD1. V lost 0 bases to trimming and J lost 7 bases; unmatched junction nucleotides: 5. There are 15 residues in the CDR3. Germline CDR1 and CDR2: SGHRS and YFSETQ. In DNA, the CDR3 is TGCGCCAGCAGCTTGGCAGGACAGGGGGCGGGTGGCTACACCTTC. Encoded protein: CASSLAGQGAGGYTF.

The chain combines TRBV5-6 with TRBJ2-3; D is perhaps TRBD2 (6 bases). The V end was cut by 0 bases, the J end by 6 bases, with 11 bases between. Germline lookup yields CDR1 SGHDT and CDR2 YYEEEE. The CDR3 runs 14 residues. This CDR3 reads CASSLGLAADTQYF. The CDR3 DNA reads TGTGCCAGCAGCTTGGGGTTAGCGGCCGATACGCAGTATTTT.

The genes are TRBV11-3 and TRBJ2-7; 13 bases line up with TRBD2. Germline trimming cut 5 bases from V and 2 bases from J; bases unmatched to any gene: 9. This CDR3 has 17 amino acids. Per germline, CDR1 SGHNT and CDR2 YENEEA. CDR3 sequence reads: CASSRGLAGVVAYEQYF. For the CDR3, the DNA is TGTGCCAGCAGCCGAGGACTAGCGGGAGTGGTGGCCTACGAGCAGTACTTC.

The CDR3 sequence: CATSRGGGQTEAFF. The CDR3 bases are TGTGCCACCAGCCGCGGAGGGGGCCAGACTGAAGCTTTCTTT. The chain joins TRBV15 to TRBJ1-1; 7 bases agree with TRBD1. Germline CDR1 is LNHNV and CDR2 is YYDKDF (reference sequence). CDR3 length: 14 residues. The J segment lost 5 bases and the V segment lost 5 bases, leaving 8 bases of the junction unmatched.

The rearrangement joins TRBV10-3 to TRBJ2-7, with 8 nucleotides matching TRBD1. Germline V gene lookup returns CDR1 ENHRY and CDR2 SYGVKD. The J segment lost 5 bases and the V segment lost 6 bases, leaving 3 bases of the junction unmatched. CDR3 length equals 12 residues. This CDR3 is CAISQGANEQYF. In nucleotides, the CDR3 is TGTGCCATCAGCCAGGGGGCAAACGAGCAGTACTTC.

The rearrangement joins TRBV6-5 to TRBJ2-5, with 7 bases that match TRBD1. The CDR3 spans 13 residues. Germline loops: CDR1 MNHEY, CDR2 SVGAGI. V dropped 6 bases and J dropped 1; count of bases not matched to a gene: 2. The CDR3 coding sequence is TGTGCCAGCAGCAGGGACAGCCAAGAGACCCAGTACTTC. Its protein is CASSRDSQETQYF.

The chain is built from TRBV19 and TRBJ2-7, with TRBD2 as a possible D gene (6 bases). V shed 5 bases and J shed 5 bases, with 22 bases lying between them. Germline V gives CDR1 LNHDA, CDR2 SQIVND (reference sequence). The CDR3 consists of 16 residues. The CDR3 loop is CASSLAGTVLNDEQYF. The CDR3, as DNA: TGTGCCAGTAGTCTGGCGGGGACCGTTCTTAACGACGAGCAGTACTTC.

V is TRBV27 and J is TRBJ2-7; D is possibly TRBD1 (5 bases). Trimming took 0 bases from V and 2 from J, leaving 11 bases between them. CDR1 is MNHEY and CDR2 is SMNVEV in the germline V gene (reference sequence). The CDR3 is made up of 15 amino acids. The CDR3 reads CASSLSSGLPYEQYF. In nucleotides, the CDR3 is TGTGCCAGCAGTTTATCGTCAGGGTTACCCTACGAGCAGTACTTC.

V and J are TRBV2 and TRBJ2-2; TRBD2 matches 7 bases. V lost 7 bases to trimming and J lost 6 bases; unmatched junction nucleotides: 11. The length of the CDR3 is 15 residues. Germline V CDR1 and CDR2: SNHLY, FYNNEI. The DNA of the CDR3 is TGTGCCAGCAAATGGACTAGTGCGGTCTCCGGGGAGCTGTTTTTT. It encodes CASKWTSAVSGELFF.

The chain carries TRBV30 and TRBJ1-2, with D unresolved. With 3 bases removed from V and 8 bases from J, the gap between germline ends came to 13 bases. Germline CDR1 is GTSNPN and CDR2 is SVGIG (reference sequence). This CDR3 has 12 amino acids. The CDR3 region has the DNA TGTGCCTGGAGGTTCCGGGTGGAAGGCTACACCTTC. As protein: CAWRFRVEGYTF.